This TCR beta chain derives from a study of T cell changes during pregnancy in multiple sclerosis. CDR1 is MDHEN, CDR2 SYDVKM, per germline. CDR3 length: 15 amino acids. J was trimmed by 3 bases and V by 7 bases; bases with no gene match: 5. The assay was immunoSEQ multiplex PCR, and TCRdb's table has in-frame clones only and misses some. The table includes some 40,000 clones, 94% detected once. The chain joins TRBV28 to TRBJ1-5; 11 nucleotides agree with TRBD1. This sequence originates from a female donor with multiple sclerosis, enrolled in a pregnancy study. The sequences come from peripheral blood, collected in the third trimester of pregnancy. DNA of the CDR3: TGTGCCAGCAAAGGACAGGGGGCTTTCAATCAGCCCCAGCATTTT. It specifies CASKGQGAFNQPQHF.